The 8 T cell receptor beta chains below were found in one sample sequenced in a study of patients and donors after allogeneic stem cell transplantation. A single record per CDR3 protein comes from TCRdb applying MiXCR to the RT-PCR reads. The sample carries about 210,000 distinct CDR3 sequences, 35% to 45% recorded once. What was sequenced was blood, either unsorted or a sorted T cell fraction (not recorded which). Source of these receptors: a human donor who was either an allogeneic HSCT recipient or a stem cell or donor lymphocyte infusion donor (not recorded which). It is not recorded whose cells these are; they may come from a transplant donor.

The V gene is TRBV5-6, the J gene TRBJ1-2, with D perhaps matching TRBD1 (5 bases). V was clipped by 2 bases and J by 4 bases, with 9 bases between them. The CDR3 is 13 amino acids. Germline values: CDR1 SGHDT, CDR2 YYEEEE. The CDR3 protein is CASSFGAAYGYTF. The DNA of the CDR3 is TGTGCCAGCAGCTTCGGGGCAGCCTATGGCTACACCTTC.

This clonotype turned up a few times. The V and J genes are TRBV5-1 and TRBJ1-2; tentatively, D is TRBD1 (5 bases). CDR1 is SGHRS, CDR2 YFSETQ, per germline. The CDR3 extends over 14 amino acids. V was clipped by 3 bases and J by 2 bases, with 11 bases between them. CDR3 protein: CASSSVTANYGYTF. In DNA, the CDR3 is TGCGCCAGCAGCTCTGTGACAGCGAACTATGGCTACACCTTC.

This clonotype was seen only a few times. DNA for the CDR3: TGTGCCAGCAGCGTAGGGCCAGGCACTAGCAATCAGCCCCAGCATTTT. This sequence encodes CASSVGPGTSNQPQHF. The chain carries TRBV9 and TRBJ1-5; D is undetermined. CDR1 and CDR2 from the germline V gene are SGDLS and YYNGEE. Trimming removed 0 bases at V and 0 bases at J, with 10 bases between. The CDR3 length is 16 residues.

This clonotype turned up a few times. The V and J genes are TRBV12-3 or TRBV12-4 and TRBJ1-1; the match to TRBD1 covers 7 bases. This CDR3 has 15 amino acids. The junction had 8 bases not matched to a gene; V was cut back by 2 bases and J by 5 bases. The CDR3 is CASSLNRGEGTEAFF. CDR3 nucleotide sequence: TGTGCCAGCAGTTTAAACAGGGGAGAGGGTACTGAAGCTTTCTTT.

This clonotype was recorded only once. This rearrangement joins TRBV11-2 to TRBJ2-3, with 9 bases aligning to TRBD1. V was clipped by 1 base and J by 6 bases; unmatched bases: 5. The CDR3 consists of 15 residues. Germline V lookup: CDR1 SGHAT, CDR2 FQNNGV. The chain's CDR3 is CASSLGTGVGDTQYF. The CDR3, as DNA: TGTGCCAGCAGCTTAGGGACAGGGGTTGGGGATACGCAGTATTTT.

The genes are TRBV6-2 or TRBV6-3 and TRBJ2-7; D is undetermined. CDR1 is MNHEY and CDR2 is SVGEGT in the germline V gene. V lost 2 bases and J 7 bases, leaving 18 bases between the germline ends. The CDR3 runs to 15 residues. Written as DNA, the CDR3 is TGTGCCAGCAGTTACGAAGGCGGTTCGCGGTGGGAGCAGTACTTC. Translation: CASSYEGGSRWEQYF.

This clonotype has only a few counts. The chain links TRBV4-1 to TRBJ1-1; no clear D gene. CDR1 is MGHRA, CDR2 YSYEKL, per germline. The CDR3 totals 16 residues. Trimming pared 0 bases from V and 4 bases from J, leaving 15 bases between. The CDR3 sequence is CASSQDGVRTSTEAFF. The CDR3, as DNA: TGCGCCAGCAGCCAAGATGGGGTACGCACGAGCACTGAAGCTTTCTTT.

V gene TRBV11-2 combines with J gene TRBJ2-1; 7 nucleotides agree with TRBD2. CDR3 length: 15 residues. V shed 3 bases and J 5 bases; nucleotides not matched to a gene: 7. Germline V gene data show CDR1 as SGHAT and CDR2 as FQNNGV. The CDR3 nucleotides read TGTGCCAGCAGCTTTACTGGGCGGGAGCACAATGAGCAGTTCTTC. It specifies CASSFTGREHNEQFF. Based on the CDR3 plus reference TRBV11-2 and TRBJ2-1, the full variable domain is EAGVAQSPRYKIIEKRQSVAFWCNPISGHATLYWYQQILGQGPKLLIQFQNNGVVDDSQLPKDRFSAERLKGVDSTLKIQPAKLEDSAVYLCASSFTGREHNEQFFGPGTRLTVL.